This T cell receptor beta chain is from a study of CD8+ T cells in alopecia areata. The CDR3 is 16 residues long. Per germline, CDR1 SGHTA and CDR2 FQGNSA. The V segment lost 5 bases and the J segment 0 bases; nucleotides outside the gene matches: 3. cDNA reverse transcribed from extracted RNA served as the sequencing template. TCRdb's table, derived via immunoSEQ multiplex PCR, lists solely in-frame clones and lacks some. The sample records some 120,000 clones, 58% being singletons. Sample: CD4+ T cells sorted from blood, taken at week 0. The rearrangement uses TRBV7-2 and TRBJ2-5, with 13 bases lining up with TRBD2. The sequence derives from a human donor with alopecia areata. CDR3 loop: CASSKGLAGYQETQYF. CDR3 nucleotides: TGTGCCAGCAGCAAGGGACTAGCGGGGTACCAAGAGACCCAGTACTTC.